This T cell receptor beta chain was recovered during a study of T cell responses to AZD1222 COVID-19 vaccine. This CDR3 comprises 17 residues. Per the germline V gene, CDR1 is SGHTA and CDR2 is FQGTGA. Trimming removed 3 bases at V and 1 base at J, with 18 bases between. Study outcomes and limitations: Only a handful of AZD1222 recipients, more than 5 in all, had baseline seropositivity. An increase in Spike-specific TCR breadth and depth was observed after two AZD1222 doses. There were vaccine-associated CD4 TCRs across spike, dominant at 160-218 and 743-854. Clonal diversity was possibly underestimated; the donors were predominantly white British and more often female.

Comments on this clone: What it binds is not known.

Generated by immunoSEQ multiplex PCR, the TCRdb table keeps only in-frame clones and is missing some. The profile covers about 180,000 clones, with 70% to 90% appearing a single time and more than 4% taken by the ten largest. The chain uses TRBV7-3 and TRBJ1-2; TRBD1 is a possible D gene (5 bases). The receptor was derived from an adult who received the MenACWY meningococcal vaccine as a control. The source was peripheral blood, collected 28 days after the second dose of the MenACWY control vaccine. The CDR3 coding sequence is TGTGCCAGCAGCTTCGACCAAGGGACTAACTTTAACTATGGCTACACCTTC. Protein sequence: CASSFDQGTNFNYGYTF. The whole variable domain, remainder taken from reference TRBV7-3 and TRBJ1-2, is GAGVSQTPSNKVTEKGKYVELRCDPISGHTALYWYRQSLGQGPEFLIYFQGTGAADDSGLPNDRFFAVRPEGSVSTLKIQRTERGDSAVYLCASSFDQGTNFNYGYTFGSGTRLTVV.